This TCR beta chain is drawn from a study of cytomegalovirus exposure and HLA in healthy donors. Per germline, CDR1 MNHEY and CDR2 SMNVEV (reference sequence). The length of the CDR3 is 15 residues. V trimming: 6 bases; J trimming: 0 bases; junction bases outside the gene matches: 4. Vbeta (60) and Jbeta (13) primers were used in the PCR. Sequencing was performed with immunoSEQ multiplex PCR; in TCRdb, only in-frame clones are kept and a portion is missing. The table shows about 150,000 clones, with around 80% occurring only once. This chain uses TRBV27 with TRBJ2-3; TRBD1 matches 9 bases. The sequenced material came from PBMCs. This receptor was obtained from a male donor in good health and CMV-seronegative. The CDR3 DNA reads as TGTGCCAGCAGCCGGGACAGGGAAAGCACAGATACGCAGTATTTT. Amino acid sequence: CASSRDRESTDTQYF.